This TCR beta chain is drawn from a study of metastatic and nonmetastatic thyroid tumors. Study context: Malignant and benign thyroid patients had repertoires compared in peripheral blood and tumor or nodule tissue. The study's findings and limits: TCR beta diversity was reportedly significantly higher in malignant thyroid tumors than benign nodules, in blood and tumor.

TCRdb re-analyzed the PCR reads using MiXCR. The sample records fewer than 4,500 clones, 23% being singletons. Germline CDR1 SGDLS, CDR2 YYNGEE. The CDR3 spans 14 residues. The V end lost 0 bases, the J end lost 0 bases, and 7 bases lay between the germline ends. Until they underwent thyroid surgery, no patient had received any treatment. By proportion, this clone is medium-sized. Its antigen remains unknown. This sequence was found in a male donor with papillary thyroid cancer or a benign thyroid nodule (not recorded which). Some clones in this sample may be carry-over from other donors' samples. Sequences were obtained from tumor tissue. This rearrangement joins TRBV9 to TRBJ2-7; D is possibly TRBD2 (5 bases). The CDR3 is CASSVGGRSYEQYF. The CDR3 nucleotides are TGTGCCAGCAGCGTAGGAGGGCGCTCCTACGAGCAGTACTTC.